The rows below give T cell receptor beta chains drawn from one sample of a study of T-cell memory formation after mild COVID-19. TCRdb recomputed calls from the 5' RACE reads with MiXCR, one row per CDR3 protein. The sample consists of some 40,000 distinct CDR3 sequences, approximately 6.5% of them appearing once. The sequenced sample was PBMCs or a T cell subset sorted from them (not recorded which). The receptor source for this set is an adult who had mild COVID-19 (a few samples of this study predate the infection). Cell type and time point are not known. CDR3s include the opening cysteine and the closing phenylalanine or tryptophan. D genes are given only for firm matches. Only some rows state a clone size, as once, few, many or a class for expanded clones.

abundance: NA; d_gene: NA; j_gene: TRBJ2-3; len: 14; v_gene: TRBV7-3; CDR3nt: TGTGCCAGCAGCTTAGGCCAGGGGAGAGATACGCAGTATTTT; CDR3aa: CASSLGQGRDTQYF
abundance: few; d_gene: NA; j_gene: TRBJ2-1; len: 14; v_gene: TRBV18; CDR3nt: TGTGCCAGCTCACCAGGCGTTGTTCAGAATGAGCAGTTCTTC; CDR3aa: CASSPGVVQNEQFF
abundance: many; d_gene: NA; j_gene: TRBJ2-7; len: 15; v_gene: TRBV3-1; CDR3nt: TGTGCCAGCAGCCAAGGGTCCCGACGGGCTTACGAGCAGTACTTC; CDR3aa: CASSQGSRRAYEQYF
abundance: few; d_gene: TRBD1; j_gene: TRBJ1-1; len: 14; v_gene: TRBV27; CDR3nt: TGTGCCAGCAGTTTCACAGGGGGGAACACTGAAGCTTTCTTT; CDR3aa: CASSFTGGNTEAFF
abundance: few; d_gene: TRBD2; j_gene: TRBJ2-7; len: 14; v_gene: TRBV10-3; CDR3nt: TGTGCCAGCGGACAAAGCGGGGGTCTATACGAGCAGTACTTC; CDR3aa: CASGQSGGLYEQYF
abundance: few; d_gene: TRBD2; j_gene: TRBJ2-3; len: 18; v_gene: TRBV3-1; CDR3nt: TGTGCCAGCAGCCGGCTGCTAGCGGGGGGAAGGAGCACAGATACGCAGTATTTT; CDR3aa: CASSRLLAGGRSTDTQYF
abundance: few; d_gene: NA; j_gene: TRBJ2-1; len: 15; v_gene: TRBV11-3; CDR3nt: TGTGCCAGCAGCTTAGATGGGGGACGAGTCAATGAGCAGTTCTTC; CDR3aa: CASSLDGGRVNEQFF
abundance: few; d_gene: NA; j_gene: TRBJ1-2; len: 14; v_gene: TRBV19; CDR3nt: TGTGCCAGTAGTATACCGCTGGAAGGCGTAGGCTACACCTTC; CDR3aa: CASSIPLEGVGYTF
abundance: many; d_gene: TRBD1; j_gene: TRBJ1-1; len: 15; v_gene: TRBV6-6; CDR3nt: TGTGCCAGCAGTTACACGACAGGGGGGAAGATTGAAGCTTTCTTT; CDR3aa: CASSYTTGGKIEAFF
abundance: few; d_gene: TRBD1; j_gene: TRBJ1-2; len: 18; v_gene: TRBV15; CDR3nt: TGTGCCACCAGGAGCCATCCCATGGGGTCAACAGGGGTCTATGGCTACACCTTC; CDR3aa: CATRSHPMGSTGVYGYTF
abundance: many; d_gene: NA; j_gene: TRBJ2-1; len: 17; v_gene: TRBV9; CDR3nt: TGTGCCAGCAGCGTCGAACCGACAGGAATAACTTACAATGAGCAGTTCTTC; CDR3aa: CASSVEPTGITYNEQFF
abundance: many; d_gene: TRBD1; j_gene: TRBJ2-5; len: 15; v_gene: TRBV5-1; CDR3nt: TGCGCCAGCAGCACGGACGGGACAGGGGAAGAGACCCAGTACTTC; CDR3aa: CASSTDGTGEETQYF
abundance: NA; d_gene: TRBD1; j_gene: TRBJ1-3; len: 15; v_gene: TRBV10-3; CDR3nt: TGTGCCATCAGTGAGCCGGGACAGCTTCAAAACACCATATATTTT; CDR3aa: CAISEPGQLQNTIYF
abundance: many; d_gene: NA; j_gene: TRBJ1-5; len: 18; v_gene: TRBV7-8; CDR3nt: TGTGCCAGCAGCGTCAACGCCGTGGGGGGCCTGGGGAATCAGCCCCAGCATTTT; CDR3aa: CASSVNAVGGLGNQPQHF
abundance: NA; d_gene: NA; j_gene: TRBJ2-7; len: 15; v_gene: TRBV5-4; CDR3nt: TGTGCCAGCAGCTTGGAGGGTCAGGCTTCCTACGAGCAGTACTTC; CDR3aa: CASSLEGQASYEQYF
abundance: few; d_gene: TRBD1; j_gene: TRBJ2-7; len: 13; v_gene: TRBV24-1; CDR3nt: TGTGCCACCAGTGTCCCCGGGACAGTCGAGCAGTACTTC; CDR3aa: CATSVPGTVEQYF
abundance: few; d_gene: NA; j_gene: TRBJ2-2; len: 14; v_gene: TRBV18; CDR3nt: TGTGCCAGCTCACCACCGTGGGATGCCGGGGAGCTGTTTTTT; CDR3aa: CASSPPWDAGELFF
abundance: many; d_gene: NA; j_gene: TRBJ2-5; len: 14; v_gene: TRBV12-3/TRBV12-4; CDR3nt: TGTGCCAGCAGTTCAGACTGGCGGGCAGAGACCCAGTACTTC; CDR3aa: CASSSDWRAETQYF
abundance: NA; d_gene: NA; j_gene: TRBJ1-1; len: 13; v_gene: TRBV2; CDR3nt: TGTGCCAGCAGCCTTGATTCGAACACTGAAGCTTTCTTT; CDR3aa: CASSLDSNTEAFF
abundance: many; d_gene: TRBD2; j_gene: TRBJ2-1; len: 16; v_gene: TRBV6-5; CDR3nt: TGTGCCAGCAGTACGGGACTAGCGGGAGTTGGCAATGAGCAGTTCTTC; CDR3aa: CASSTGLAGVGNEQFF
abundance: NA; d_gene: TRBD2; j_gene: TRBJ2-2; len: 18; v_gene: TRBV6-5; CDR3nt: TGTGCCAGCAGCCTCGGACTAGCGGGGGGGTTGAACACCGGGGAGCTGTTTTTT; CDR3aa: CASSLGLAGGLNTGELFF
abundance: many; d_gene: NA; j_gene: TRBJ2-7; len: 12; v_gene: TRBV7-9; CDR3nt: TGTGCCAGCAGCTTATCAGGCTACGAGCAGTACTTC; CDR3aa: CASSLSGYEQYF
abundance: many; d_gene: NA; j_gene: TRBJ2-2; len: 11; v_gene: TRBV29-1; CDR3nt: TGCAGCGCCAGGGGTTCCGGGGAGCTGTTTTTT; CDR3aa: CSARGSGELFF
abundance: many; d_gene: NA; j_gene: TRBJ2-5; len: 15; v_gene: TRBV4-2; CDR3nt: TGTGCCAGCAGCCAATGGGGAGCGGGCCAAGAGACCCAGTACTTC; CDR3aa: CASSQWGAGQETQYF
abundance: many; d_gene: TRBD2; j_gene: TRBJ2-1; len: 20; v_gene: TRBV9; CDR3nt: TGTGCCAGCAGCGTAGCTAGGCCCGGATGGACTAGCGGGAGTAGCAATGAGCAGTTCTTC; CDR3aa: CASSVARPGWTSGSSNEQFF
abundance: few; d_gene: TRBD2; j_gene: TRBJ2-1; len: 14; v_gene: TRBV24-1; CDR3nt: TGTGCCGCCGAGACTAGCGGGAGTCTCAATGAGCAGTTCTTC; CDR3aa: CAAETSGSLNEQFF
abundance: few; d_gene: NA; j_gene: TRBJ1-1; len: 13; v_gene: TRBV18; CDR3nt: TGTGCCAGCTTGTCAGGGCCGAACACTGAAGCTTTCTTT; CDR3aa: CASLSGPNTEAFF
abundance: many; d_gene: TRBD1; j_gene: TRBJ1-5; len: 14; v_gene: TRBV12-3/TRBV12-4; CDR3nt: TGTGCCAGCAGTTTTCAGCAGGGGGATCAGCCCCAGCATTTT; CDR3aa: CASSFQQGDQPQHF
abundance: NA; d_gene: NA; j_gene: TRBJ1-2; len: 16; v_gene: TRBV18; CDR3nt: TGTGCCAGCTCACCAATGACAGGAGACTTTAACTATGGCTACACCTTC; CDR3aa: CASSPMTGDFNYGYTF
abundance: NA; d_gene: NA; j_gene: TRBJ1-1; len: 17; v_gene: TRBV7-2; CDR3nt: TGTGCCAGCAGCCCTTCACCGACCCTCTCTCTGAACACTGAAGCTTTCTTT; CDR3aa: CASSPSPTLSLNTEAFF
abundance: NA; d_gene: NA; j_gene: TRBJ1-5; len: 13; v_gene: TRBV4-1; CDR3nt: TGCGCCAGCAGCCAAGATCGGCGTCAGCCCCAGCATTTT; CDR3aa: CASSQDRRQPQHF
abundance: many; d_gene: NA; j_gene: TRBJ2-5; len: 11; v_gene: TRBV6-5; CDR3nt: TGTGCCAGCAGTGGCGGAGAGACCCAGTACTTC; CDR3aa: CASSGGETQYF
abundance: NA; d_gene: NA; j_gene: TRBJ2-1; len: 14; v_gene: TRBV12-3/TRBV12-4; CDR3nt: TGTGCCAGCAGTTGGGAGCAGGTCTACAATGAGCAGTTCTTC; CDR3aa: CASSWEQVYNEQFF
abundance: few; d_gene: NA; j_gene: TRBJ1-1; len: 12; v_gene: TRBV12-3/TRBV12-4; CDR3nt: TGTGCCAGCAGTGACGACCCCCTTGGAGCTTTCTTT; CDR3aa: CASSDDPLGAFF
abundance: few; d_gene: NA; j_gene: TRBJ2-5; len: 14; v_gene: TRBV19; CDR3nt: TGTGCCAGTAGTGTCGGACGGTGGCAAGAGACCCAGTACTTC; CDR3aa: CASSVGRWQETQYF
abundance: few; d_gene: NA; j_gene: TRBJ2-5; len: 13; v_gene: TRBV3-1; CDR3nt: TGTGCCAGCAGCCAAGTGGGGACAGAGACCCAGTACTTC; CDR3aa: CASSQVGTETQYF
abundance: NA; d_gene: TRBD1; j_gene: TRBJ1-6; len: 15; v_gene: TRBV15; CDR3nt: TGTGCCACCAGCAGAGACAGGGGGGTTAATTCACCCCTCCACTTT; CDR3aa: CATSRDRGVNSPLHF
abundance: few; d_gene: NA; j_gene: TRBJ1-1; len: 15; v_gene: TRBV30; CDR3nt: TGTGCCTGGAGTCCACAGGGACCGTTATACACTGAAGCTTTCTTT; CDR3aa: CAWSPQGPLYTEAFF
abundance: NA; d_gene: NA; j_gene: TRBJ2-3; len: 16; v_gene: TRBV6-1; CDR3nt: TGTGCCAGCAGTGAAGCTTGGGGTTACCCCCCAGATACGCAGTATTTT; CDR3aa: CASSEAWGYPPDTQYF
abundance: few; d_gene: TRBD1; j_gene: TRBJ1-2; len: 13; v_gene: TRBV12-3/TRBV12-4; CDR3nt: TGTGCCAGCAGCTCGACAGGGATCTATGGCTACACCTTC; CDR3aa: CASSSTGIYGYTF
abundance: NA; d_gene: NA; j_gene: TRBJ1-1; len: 13; v_gene: TRBV6-5; CDR3nt: TGTGCCAGCAGTTACTCCCCGAGGACTGAAGCTTTCTTT; CDR3aa: CASSYSPRTEAFF
abundance: few; d_gene: NA; j_gene: TRBJ1-1; len: 14; v_gene: TRBV5-6; CDR3nt: TGTGCCAGCAGCTTGGAGAGGAGGTACACTGAAGCTTTCTTT; CDR3aa: CASSLERRYTEAFF